This T cell receptor (beta chain) came from a study of blood T cell repertoires in COVID-19. Looking at the study overall: Specimens from acute and convalescent COVID-19 originated in the United States, Italy and Spain. PBMCs, B-cell-depleted T cells, or T cells were the source of the cDNA or gDNA that made up the material.

The CDR3 contains 18 residues. V gave up 5 bases and J gave up 2 bases; unmatched junction bases: 11. In the authors' workflow: From reference gene primer amplification, estimates of nucleated cell counts were derived. Measured with immunoSEQ multiplex PCR; TCRdb has only the in-frame clones, and not every one. The DNA gave D and trimming, while V, J and clone size come from that table. The data show approximately 240,000 clones, roughly 84% seen once. The table lists this clone with a count of one. The rearrangement uses TRBV6-7 and TRBJ2-6, with 8 bases lining up with TRBD2. TRBV6-7 is noted as an ORF with a role that remains uncertain. This clonotype originated in a woman between 40 and 50 years old with active or convalescent COVID-19. The sequencing input was peripheral blood. The CDR3 coding sequence is TGTGCCAGCAGTACCCTCCCCGGGGGGGCGCCTGGGGCCAACGTCCTGACTTTC. It encodes CASSTLPGGAPGANVLTF.